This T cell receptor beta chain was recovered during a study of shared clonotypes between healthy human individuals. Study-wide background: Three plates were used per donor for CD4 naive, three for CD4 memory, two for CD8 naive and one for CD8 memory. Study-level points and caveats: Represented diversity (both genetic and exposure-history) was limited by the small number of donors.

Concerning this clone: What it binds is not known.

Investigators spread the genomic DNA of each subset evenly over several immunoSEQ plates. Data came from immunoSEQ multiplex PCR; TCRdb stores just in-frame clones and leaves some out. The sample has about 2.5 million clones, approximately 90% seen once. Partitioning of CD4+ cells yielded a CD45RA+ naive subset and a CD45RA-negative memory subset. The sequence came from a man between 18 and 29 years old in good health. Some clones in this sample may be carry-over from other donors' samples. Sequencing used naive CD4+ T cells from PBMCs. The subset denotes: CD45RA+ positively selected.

The DNA for the CDR3 is TGTGCCAGCAGTGAACAGCGGACTAGCGACAAGACCCAGTACTTC. Protein: CASSEQRTSDKTQYF. V gene TRBV6-1 combines with J gene TRBJ2-5; 9 bases are shared with TRBD2. J was trimmed by 6 bases and V by 2 bases; bases with no gene match: 7. Germline V CDR1 and CDR2: MNHNS, SASEGT. The CDR3 extends over 15 amino acids.